This passage covers 18 T cell receptor beta chains from one sample sequenced in a study of molecular identifiers for immune sequencing clone quantification. TCRdb called the PCR reads again in MiXCR, with one record for every CDR3 protein. The sample lists about 63,000 distinct CDR3 sequences, 15% to 20% occurring once. The sample consisted of naive CD8+ T cells from blood, with Jurkat cell RNA spiked in. The subset denotes: FACS-sorted CD8+CD4-CCR7+CD45RA+ naive T cells. The source is a human donor in good health. Some libraries in this study had Jurkat cell RNA spiked in.

The sample holds many counts of this clonotype. The chain is built from TRBV6-5 and TRBJ2-7; 8 bases line up with TRBD2. V lost 8 bases, J lost 4 bases, and 10 bases stayed unmatched. CDR1 is MNHEY and CDR2 is SVGAGI in the germline V gene. The CDR3 is 14 amino acids. The CDR3 coding sequence is TGTGCCAGCCGGGGGGGCGGGATCTTATACGAGCAGTACTTC. It is translated as CASRGGGILYEQYF.

As regards this clonotype: One base away lies a much larger clone, so this may be a sequencing read error. This rearrangement joins TRBV13 to TRBJ2-2; D gene ambiguous. Germline V lookup: CDR1 PRHDT, CDR2 FYEKMQ (reference sequence). V was trimmed by 8 bases and J by 6 bases, leaving 16 bases between them. The CDR3 has 14 residues. CDR3 amino acids: CASAPEAYSGELFF. As DNA, the CDR3 is TGTGCCAGCGCCCCAGAGGCCTATTCCGGGGAGCTGTTTTTT.

This clonotype was seen at least ten times. The CDR3 DNA is TGTGCCAGCAGTTCTGCGCAGCCCTACGAGCAGTACTTC. Protein: CASSSAQPYEQYF. The genes are TRBV6-5 and TRBJ2-7; unclear D gene. The CDR3 spans 13 residues. The germline V gene encodes CDR1 MNHEY and CDR2 SVGAGI. Trimming took off 4 bases at V and 2 bases at J, with 9 bases between the two ends.

In this sample, this clonotype turned up many times. This chain's CDR3 is CSARDPWTSDKETQYF. CDR3 DNA sequence: TGCAGTGCTAGAGACCCCTGGACTAGCGACAAAGAGACCCAGTACTTC. This chain uses TRBV20-1 with TRBJ2-5; TRBD2 aligns across 9 bases. The germline CDR1 and CDR2 sequences are DFQATT and SNEGSKA (reference sequence). V gave up 0 bases and J gave up 3 bases; unmatched junction bases: 8. This CDR3 spans 16 amino acids.

This clonotype has ten or more counts. The J gene is TRBJ2-4, the V gene TRBV27; tentatively, D is TRBD2 (5 bases). The length of the CDR3 is 15 residues. V lost 0 bases and J lost 1, with 7 bases in between. Germline V gene data show CDR1 as MNHEY and CDR2 as SMNVEV (reference sequence). The CDR3 bases are TGTGCCAGCAGTTTATCCGGAGGTGCCAAAAACATTCAGTACTTC. Its translation: CASSLSGGAKNIQYF.

This clonotype has only a few counts. Being one base from a much bigger clone, this may be a read error. CDR3 sequence (DNA): TGTGCCAGTAGTATCCGCCCAGGGACGAACACCGGGGAGCCGTTTTTT. It specifies CASSIRPGTNTGEPFF. This sequence joins TRBV19 and TRBJ2-2; D possibly uses TRBD1 or TRBD2 (5 bases each). This CDR3 is built from 16 residues. CDR1 LNHDA and CDR2 SQIVND come from the germline V gene (reference sequence).

This clonotype was counted many times. The rearrangement joins TRBV19 to TRBJ1-1; D is unclear. The V end was cut by 3 bases, the J end by 4 bases, with 6 bases between. CDR1 and CDR2 (germline): LNHDA, SQIVND (reference sequence). The CDR3 contains 12 residues. CDR3: CASSISVTEAFF. The DNA for the CDR3 is TGTGCCAGTAGTATCTCGGTCACTGAAGCTTTCTTT.

Many counts were recorded for this clonotype. The chain links TRBV30 to TRBJ2-3; D call uncertain. CDR1 GTSNPN and CDR2 SVGIG come from the germline V gene (reference sequence). CDR3 size: 16 residues. Trimming took off 8 bases at V and 0 bases at J, with 21 bases between the two ends. The CDR3 sequence is CAGHDGQRLSTDTQYF. DNA for the CDR3: TGTGCCGGCCACGACGGTCAACGACTTAGCACAGATACGCAGTATTTT.

The V gene is TRBV27, the J gene TRBJ2-1, with D perhaps assigned TRBD1 or TRBD2 (5 bases each). CDR1 is MNHEY, CDR2 SMNVEV, per germline (reference sequence). The CDR3 is 21 residues long. The ends were cut back, 4 bases at V and 2 bases at J, with 30 bases in the middle. This chain's CDR3 is CASSSPLGRDLSLRPYNEQFF. The CDR3 DNA follows: TGTGCCAGCAGTTCCCCACTCGGCCGGGACCTGTCTCTACGTCCCTACAATGAGCAGTTCTTC.

Ten or more counts support this clonotype. The chain links TRBV20-1 to TRBJ2-3; D gene uncertain. V was shortened by 0 bases and J by 0 bases, with 13 bases between the two germline ends. The CDR3 sequence is 16 residues long. The V gene's germline CDR1 is DFQATT and CDR2 SNEGSKA (reference sequence). The CDR3 here is CSARDLFIPSTDTQYF. DNA of the CDR3: TGCAGTGCTAGAGATCTGTTCATCCCTAGCACAGATACGCAGTATTTT.

Note on this clonotype: A much larger clone lies a single base off, so this may be a read error. The chain recombines TRBV7-7 with TRBJ2-3, with D tentatively TRBD2 (7 bases). The CDR3 has 15 residues. The germline CDR1 and CDR2 sequences are SSHAT and FNYEAQ (reference sequence). The CDR3: CASSPLGGGTDTRYF. CDR3 sequence (DNA): TGTGCTAGCAGCCCCCTAGGGGGGGGCACAGATACGCGGTATTTT.

A remark on this clonotype: This clone may be a read error of a much larger clone one base away. The V and J genes are TRBV4-1 and TRBJ1-1, with 8 nucleotides matching TRBD1. The CDR3 loop spans 15 amino acids. Germline V gene lookup returns CDR1 MGHRA and CDR2 YSYEKL. CDR3 amino acids: CAGSRNGQGGTEAFF. In nucleotides, the CDR3 is TGCGCCGGCAGCCGGAATGGACAGGGAGGAACTGAAGCTTTCTTT.

Ten or more counts support this clonotype. This chain links TRBV29-1 with TRBJ2-1, with 12 nucleotides matching TRBD1. CDR1 and CDR2 from the germline V gene are SQVTM and ANQGSEA. The V and J ends lost 3 bases and 8 bases, in that order; junction bases with no gene match: 5. This CDR3 has 14 amino acids. Here the CDR3 reads CSVEGQGARDEQFF. The CDR3 DNA reads TGCAGCGTTGAGGGACAGGGGGCGAGGGATGAGCAGTTCTTC.

This clonotype was counted a few times. Given a much more abundant clone one base away, this may be a read error. The chain employs TRBV30 and TRBJ2-4; D ambiguous. The CDR3 consists of 15 residues. CDR1 and CDR2 from the germline V gene are GTSNPN and SVGIG (reference sequence). In DNA form, the CDR3 reads TGTGCCTGGCTCTCAGGTAGTGAGGCCAAAAACACTCAGTACTTC. Protein product: CAWLSGSEAKNTQYF.

This clonotype was found a few times. V and J are TRBV13 and TRBJ1-2; the D gene is possibly TRBD1 (5 bases). The CDR3 spans 14 residues. Looked up from germline, CDR1 is PRHDT and CDR2 is FYEKMQ (reference sequence). The V end lost 5 bases, the J end lost 8 bases, and 18 bases lay between the germline ends. CDR3 DNA: TGTGCCAGCAGCCCACGCGGGACCGGTCTAGGCTACACCTTC. It is translated as CASSPRGTGLGYTF.

The sample holds many counts of this clonotype. V usage is TRBV19 and J usage is TRBJ2-1; D gene ambiguous. The CDR3 extends over 14 amino acids. Looked up from germline, CDR1 is LNHDA and CDR2 is SQIVND (reference sequence). Trimming removed 3 bases at V and 0 bases at J, with 6 bases between. CDR3 amino acids: CASSMRNSYNEQFF. The DNA for the CDR3 is TGTGCCAGTAGTATGAGGAACTCCTACAATGAGCAGTTCTTC.

This clonotype came up many times. The J gene is TRBJ1-2, the V gene TRBV7-2; D perhaps matches TRBD1 (6 bases). The germline gives CDR1 SGHTA, CDR2 FQGNSA. This CDR3 is built from 15 residues. The germline V and J ends were trimmed by 8 bases and 3 bases, with 19 bases remaining between them. CDR3 in DNA: TGTGCCAGCCAATATATACAGGGCACATACTATGGCTACACCTTC. It codes for CASQYIQGTYYGYTF. Full variable domain (missing parts from reference TRBV7-2 and TRBJ1-2): GAGVSQSPSNKVTEKGKDVELRCDPISGHTALYWYRQSLGQGLEFLIYFQGNSAPDKSGLPSDRFSAERTGGSVSTLTIQRTQQEDSAVYLCASQYIQGTYYGYTFGSGTRLTVV.

This clonotype has a count of ten or more. V usage is TRBV27 and J usage is TRBJ2-3, with D unclear. Germline CDR1 MNHEY, CDR2 SMNVEV (reference sequence). The ends were cut back, 1 base at V and 1 base at J, with 12 bases in the middle. The CDR3 sequence is 16 residues long. The CDR3 reads CASSLLQEQGTDTQYF. CDR3 coding DNA: TGTGCCAGCAGTTTATTGCAGGAGCAAGGCACAGATACGCAGTATTTT.